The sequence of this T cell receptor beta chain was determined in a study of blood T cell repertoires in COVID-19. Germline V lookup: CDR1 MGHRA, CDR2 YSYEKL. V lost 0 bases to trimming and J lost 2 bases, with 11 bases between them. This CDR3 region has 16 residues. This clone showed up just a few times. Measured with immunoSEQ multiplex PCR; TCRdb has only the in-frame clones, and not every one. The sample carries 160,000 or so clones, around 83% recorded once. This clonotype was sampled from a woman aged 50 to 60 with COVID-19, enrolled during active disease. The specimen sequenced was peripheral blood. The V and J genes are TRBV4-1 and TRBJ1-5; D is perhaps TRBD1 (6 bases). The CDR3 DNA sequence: TGCGCCAGCAGCCAAGAAGGGGGTATAGGCAATCAGCCCCAGCATTTT. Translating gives CASSQEGGIGNQPQHF.